These 16 T cell receptor beta chains share one sample of origin, sequenced in a study of T cells in Graves' hyperthyroidism and ophthalmopathy (dated by TCRdb to between 2018 and 2021). The library was made by multiplex PCR. TCRdb shows the sequencer as Illumina HiSeq 2000. The TCR beta CDR3 regions were amplified from the RNA transcripts. For the first round of RT-PCR on the TCR CDR3, the HTBI primer set was used together with the Qiagen OneStep RT-PCR kit. The public reads were quality trimmed at Q25 with fastp and then assembled into clones with MiXCR by TCRdb, keeping productive beta chains. Entries that share a CDR3 protein sequence are merged under the most common genes and DNA. Here the sample has 450,000 to 600,000 distinct CDR3 sequences; around 20% occur a single time. Approximately 50% of the sample goes to the ten largest clones. Source material: blood. The origin of the receptors is a man aged 35 to 55 with Graves' ophthalmopathy.

Remarks on this clonotype: Germline and junction disagree at one end, which may indicate a read error. The chain couples TRBV7-3 to TRBJ2-3, with D tentatively TRBD2 (6 bases). Germline CDR1 is SGHTA and CDR2 is FQGTGA. The CDR3 is 16 residues long. The CDR3 region has the DNA TGTGTCAGCAGCCCAAACTTAGCGGCGGGCACAGATACGCAGTATTTT. It codes for CVSSPNLAAGTDTQYF.

As to this clonotype: A much bigger clone sits one base away, suggesting this may be a read error. This chain joins TRBV3-1 and TRBJ2-7, with a tentative D call TRBD1 (5 bases). Germline loops: CDR1 LGHDT, CDR2 YNNKEL (reference sequence). This CDR3 spans 14 amino acids. The CDR3 DNA follows: TGTGACAGCAGCCAAGGGGCATCTCCCTACGAGCAGTACTTC. This codes for CDSSQGASPYEQYF.

As to this clonotype: The junction departs from the called germline gene at one end, perhaps through a read error. This sequence joins TRBV11-2 and TRBJ2-5, with no clear D. There are 11 residues in the CDR3. Germline V gives CDR1 SGHAT, CDR2 FQNNGV. Here the CDR3 DNA reads TGTGCCAGCAGCTTAGGCGCCTCCATGCACTTC. Translation: CASSLGASMHF.

This clonotype turned up a few times. V and J are TRBV30 and TRBJ1-6; unclear D gene. There are 13 residues in the CDR3. In germline, CDR1 is GTSNPN, CDR2 SVGIG (reference sequence). V was shortened by 3 bases and J by 8 bases, with 11 bases between the two germline ends. This CDR3 is CAWRALRDSPLHF. CDR3 DNA sequence: TGTGCCTGGAGGGCCCTAAGGGATTCACCCCTCCACTTT. Complete variable domain (other parts from reference TRBV30 and TRBJ1-6): SQTIHQWPATLVQPVGSPLSLECTVEGTSNPNLYWYRQAAGRGLQLLFYSVGIGQISSEVPQNLSASRPQDRQFILSSKKLLLSDSGFYLCAWRALRDSPLHFGNGTRLTVT.

The chain uses TRBV7-8 and TRBJ1-2, with 7 nucleotides matching TRBD1. The germline V gene encodes CDR1 SGHVS and CDR2 FQNEAQ. V gave up 5 bases and J gave up 8 bases; unmatched junction bases: 14. The CDR3 has 15 amino acids. DNA of the CDR3: TGTGCCAGCAGCCCCCGGGACAGATCGGGCGAGGGCTACACCTTC. This sequence encodes CASSPRDRSGEGYTF.

J is TRBJ2-1 and V is TRBV12-3 or TRBV12-4; 9 positions agree with TRBD2. The CDR3 has 17 amino acids. V dropped 4 bases and J dropped 6; count of bases not matched to a gene: 13. CDR3 in amino acids: CASSWGPAGGRRNEQFF. DNA for the CDR3: TGTGCCAGCAGTTGGGGACCAGCGGGGGGACGTCGCAATGAGCAGTTCTTC.

This clonotype was seen ten or more times. The rearrangement links TRBV7-2 to TRBJ2-5; 11 bases are shared with TRBD1. The CDR3 runs to 14 residues. With 5 bases clipped from V and 5 bases from J, the junction kept 4 bases outside the gene matches. CDR1 is SGHTA and CDR2 is FQGNSA in the germline V gene. The CDR3 reads CASSRGTGGETQYF. CDR3 sequence (DNA): TGTGCCAGCAGCCGAGGGACAGGGGGTGAGACCCAGTACTTC. Full variable domain (rest looked up from reference TRBV7-2 and TRBJ2-5): GAGVSQSPSNKVTEKGKDVELRCDPISGHTALYWYRQSLGQGLEFLIYFQGNSAPDKSGLPSDRFSAERTGGSVSTLTIQRTQQEDSAVYLCASSRGTGGETQYFGPGTRLLVL.

In this sample, this clonotype turned up a few times. The chain links TRBV24-1 to TRBJ2-5; 8 positions match TRBD1. V was clipped by 4 bases and J by 0 bases; unmatched bases: 3. The germline V gene encodes CDR1 KGHDR and CDR2 SFDVKD. The CDR3 is made up of 15 amino acids. CDR3 nucleotides: TGTGCCACCAGTGACGGGGACAGGTACCAAGAGACCCAGTACTTC. The encoded protein is CATSDGDRYQETQYF.

The J gene is TRBJ1-5, the V gene TRBV5-6, with a tentative D call TRBD1 (5 bases). From germline, CDR1 is SGHDT and CDR2 YYEEEE. Trimming took off 2 bases at V and 2 bases at J, with 8 bases between the two ends. The CDR3 covers 14 residues. CDR3 sequence (DNA): TGTGCCAGCAGCTTAAAGGGGCGCAATCAGCCCCAGCATTTT. Amino acids: CASSLKGRNQPQHF.

The chain joins TRBV6-2 or TRBV6-3 to TRBJ2-1, with 10 bases aligning to TRBD1. The length of the CDR3 is 19 residues. CDR1 and CDR2 (germline): MNHEY, SVGEGT. Trimming cost V 5 bases and J 4 bases; bases outside gene matches: 17. DNA for the CDR3: TGTGCCAGCAGTCGGCCGGGACAGGGGTCCAATTTTCCTTACAATGAGCAGTTCTTC. It translates to CASSRPGQGSNFPYNEQFF.

The rearrangement uses TRBV7-9 and TRBJ2-2, with TRBD1 matching over 8 bases. This CDR3 comprises 12 residues. Germline loops: CDR1 SEHNR, CDR2 FQNEAQ (reference sequence). V gave up 5 bases and J gave up 13 bases; unmatched junction bases: 6. The CDR3 DNA reads TGTGCCAGCAGCCGAGGTGGGACAGGGCTGTTTTTT. It translates to CASSRGGTGLFF.

This chain connects TRBV7-9 to TRBJ1-1; D uncertain. CDR3 length: 11 residues. From germline, CDR1 is SEHNR and CDR2 FQNEAQ (reference sequence). The germline V and J ends were trimmed by 9 bases and 1 base, with 6 bases remaining between them. DNA for the CDR3: TGTGCCAGTGGGGAGAACACTGAAGCTTTCTTT. This encodes CASGENTEAFF.

The chain has TRBV11-2 and TRBJ1-1; no clear D. This CDR3 has 12 residues. Trimming removed 5 bases at V and 11 bases at J, with 15 bases between. Germline CDR1 and CDR2: SGHAT and FQNNGV. CDR3 sequence reads: CASSQKGARAFF. Written as DNA, the CDR3 is TGTGCCAGCAGCCAGAAGGGTGCGCGGGCTTTCTTT.

The chain couples TRBV20-1 to TRBJ1-5; D is perhaps TRBD1 (5 bases). V lost 5 bases to trimming and J lost 5 bases, with 22 bases between them. This CDR3 spans 16 amino acids. In germline, CDR1 is DFQATT, CDR2 SNEGSKA (reference sequence). The CDR3 DNA follows: TGCAGTGCTCTCTTGGAGGGGTTCGGGTTGGATCAGCCCCAGCATTTT. As protein: CSALLEGFGLDQPQHF.

The rearrangement uses TRBV5-1 and TRBJ2-1; 10 bases map to TRBD2. V dropped 4 bases and J dropped 9; count of bases not matched to a gene: 13. In germline, CDR1 is SGHRS, CDR2 YFSETQ. The CDR3 contains 16 residues. CDR3 residues: CASSHRLAGDGVEQFF. CDR3 in DNA: TGCGCCAGCAGCCATCGGCTAGCGGGAGACGGGGTTGAGCAGTTCTTC.

V is TRBV5-1 and J is TRBJ2-3, with D perhaps matching TRBD2 (6 bases). V shed 4 bases and J shed 5 bases, with 14 bases lying between them. CDR1 and CDR2 (germline): SGHRS, YFSETQ. CDR3 length: 14 residues. DNA of the CDR3: TGCGCCAGCAGCCCGGGACTTCCACGAGATACGCAGTATTTT. Its translation is CASSPGLPRDTQYF.